This paragraph reports one T cell receptor beta chain. What it binds is not known. These data belong to a study of T-cell reconstitution after alpha-beta-depleted transplantation in children. Study results and limitations: Where alpha-beta T cells came from about two months after transplant was reportedly several hundred expanded graft clones. In some patients, recipient T cells and intrathymic progenitors surviving conditioning explained high day-60 diversity. T-cell numbers and diversity one year post-transplant derived largely from freshly generated T cells.

V shed 7 bases and J shed 1 base, with 9 bases lying between them. CDR3 length: 13 residues. Germline lookup yields CDR1 MNHNS and CDR2 SASEGT. For TCRbeta, the library was prepared with unique molecular identifiers. TCRdb re-called the PCR reads through MiXCR, storing one row per CDR3 protein. The data hold around 440,000 distinct CDR3 sequences, with about 17% observed a single time. The specimen was PBMCs, mostly from graft donor cells, collected 360 days after TCRalphabeta/CD19-depleted stem cell transplant. The clonotype comes from a boy under two years old who had a stem cell transplant for Wiskott-Aldrich syndrome, so the T cells may come from the graft donor. The rearrangement joins TRBV6-1 to TRBJ2-3; possibly TRBD1 for D (5 bases). The CDR3 DNA is TGTGCCAGCAACCAACAGGGCACAGATACGCAGTATTTT. It encodes CASNQQGTDTQYF.